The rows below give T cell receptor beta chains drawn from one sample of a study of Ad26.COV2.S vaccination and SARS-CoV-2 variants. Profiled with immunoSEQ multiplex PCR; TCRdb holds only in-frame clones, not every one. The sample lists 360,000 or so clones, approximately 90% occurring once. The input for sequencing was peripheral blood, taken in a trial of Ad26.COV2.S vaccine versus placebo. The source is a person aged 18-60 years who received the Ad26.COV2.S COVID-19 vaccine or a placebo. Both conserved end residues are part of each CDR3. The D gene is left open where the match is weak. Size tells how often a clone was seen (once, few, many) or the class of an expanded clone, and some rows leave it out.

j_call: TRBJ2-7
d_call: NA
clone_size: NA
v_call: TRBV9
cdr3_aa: CASSVESATEQYF
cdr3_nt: TGTGCCAGCAGCGTAGAGTCGGCCACGGAGCAGTACTTC

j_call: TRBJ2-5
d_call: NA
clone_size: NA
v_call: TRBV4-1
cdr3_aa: CASSQEGFRETQYF
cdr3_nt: TGCGCCAGCAGCCAAGAAGGGTTCCGAGAGACCCAGTACTTC

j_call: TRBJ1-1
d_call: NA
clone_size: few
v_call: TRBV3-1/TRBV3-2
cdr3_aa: CASSHRTENTEAFF
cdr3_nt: TGTGCCAGCAGCCACCGGACCGAGAACACTGAAGCTTTCTTT

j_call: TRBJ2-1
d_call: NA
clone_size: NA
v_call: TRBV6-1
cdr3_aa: CASSESTAYNEQFF
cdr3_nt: TGTGCCAGCAGTGAATCCACTGCCTACAATGAGCAGTTCTTC

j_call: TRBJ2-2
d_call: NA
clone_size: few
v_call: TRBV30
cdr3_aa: CAWSRDTGELFF
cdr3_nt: TGTGCCTGGAGTAGGGACACCGGGGAGCTGTTTTTT

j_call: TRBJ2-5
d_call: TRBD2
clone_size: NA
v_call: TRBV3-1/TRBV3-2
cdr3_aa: CASTASPLAQETQYF
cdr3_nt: TGTGCCAGCACCGCCAGCCCACTAGCGCAAGAGACCCAGTACTTC

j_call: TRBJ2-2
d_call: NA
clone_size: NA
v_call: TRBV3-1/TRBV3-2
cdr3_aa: CASSQTFGRTGTPGTGELFF
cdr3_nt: TGTGCCAGCAGCCAAACGTTCGGGCGAACCGGGACCCCTGGCACCGGGGAGCTGTTTTTT

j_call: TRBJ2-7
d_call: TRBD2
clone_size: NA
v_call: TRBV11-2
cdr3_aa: CASSPGTSAYEQYF
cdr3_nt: TGTGCCAGCAGCCCCGGGACTAGCGCGTACGAGCAGTACTTC

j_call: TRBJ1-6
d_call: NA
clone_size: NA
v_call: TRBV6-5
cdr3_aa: CASSYSKRSSPLHF
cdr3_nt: TGTGCCAGCAGTTACTCAAAACGGTCTTCACCCCTCCACTTT

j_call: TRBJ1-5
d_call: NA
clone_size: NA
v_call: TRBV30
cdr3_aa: CAWSATGNQPQHF
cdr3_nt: TGTGCCTGGAGCGCAACAGGGAATCAGCCCCAGCATTTT

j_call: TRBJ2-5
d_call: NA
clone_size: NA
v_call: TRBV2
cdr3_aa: CASSGPQLGETQYF
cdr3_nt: TGTGCCAGCAGTGGACCCCAGCTGGGGGAGACCCAGTACTTC

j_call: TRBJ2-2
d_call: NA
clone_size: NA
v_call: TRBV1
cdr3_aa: CTSSQRDNANTGELFF
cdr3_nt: TGCACCAGCAGCCAAAGGGACAACGCGAACACCGGGGAGCTGTTTTTT

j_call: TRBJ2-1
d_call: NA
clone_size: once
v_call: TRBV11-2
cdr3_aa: CASSLAVKPFDEQFF
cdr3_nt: TGTGCCAGCAGCTTAGCCGTAAAACCGTTTGATGAGCAGTTCTTC

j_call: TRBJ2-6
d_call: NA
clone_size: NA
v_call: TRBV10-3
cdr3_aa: CAISDNRSGANVLTF
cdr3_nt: TGTGCCATCAGTGATAACCGCTCTGGGGCCAACGTCCTGACTTTC

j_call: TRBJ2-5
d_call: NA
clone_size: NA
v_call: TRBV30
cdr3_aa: CAWTYSRLETQYF
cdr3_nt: TGTGCCTGGACCTACTCCCGCCTAGAGACCCAGTACTTC

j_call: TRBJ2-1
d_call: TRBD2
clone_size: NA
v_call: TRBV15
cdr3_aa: CATSRGTSGSYEQFF
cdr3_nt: TGTGCCACCAGCAGAGGTACTAGCGGGAGTTATGAGCAGTTCTTC

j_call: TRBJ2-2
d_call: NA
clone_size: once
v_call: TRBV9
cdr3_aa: CTSSRLSTANTGELFF
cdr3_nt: TGTACCAGCAGCCGCCTTAGTACGGCGAACACCGGGGAGCTGTTTTTT

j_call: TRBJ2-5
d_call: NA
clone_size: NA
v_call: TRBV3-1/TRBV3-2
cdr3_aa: CASSRGGTQYF
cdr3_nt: TGTGCCAGCAGCCGTGGGGGGACCCAGTACTTC

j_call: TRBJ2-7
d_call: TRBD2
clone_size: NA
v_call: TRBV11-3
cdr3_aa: CASSSTRDYSYEQYF
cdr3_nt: TGTGCCAGCAGCTCAACCCGGGACTACTCCTACGAGCAGTACTTC

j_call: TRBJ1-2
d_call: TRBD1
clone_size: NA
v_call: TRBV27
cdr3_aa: CASSSRTGNYGYTF
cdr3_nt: TGTGCCAGCAGTTCGAGGACAGGGAACTATGGCTACACCTTC

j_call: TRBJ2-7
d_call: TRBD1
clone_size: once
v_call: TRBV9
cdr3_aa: CASSAWDSYEQYF
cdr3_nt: TGTGCCAGCAGCGCCTGGGACAGCTACGAGCAGTACTTC

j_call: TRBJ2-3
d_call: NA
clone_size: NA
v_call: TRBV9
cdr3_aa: CASSETYGDTQYF
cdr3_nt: TGTGCCAGCAGCGAGACGTACGGAGATACGCAGTATTTT

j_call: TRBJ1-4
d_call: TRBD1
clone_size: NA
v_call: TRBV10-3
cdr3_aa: CAISENDRGFEKLFF
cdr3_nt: TGTGCCATCAGTGAAAACGACAGGGGATTTGAAAAACTGTTTTTT